This T cell receptor beta chain was observed in a study of T cells in localized non-small cell lung cancer (TCRdb year 2020). At the level of the whole study: The study examined T cell repertoires in approximately 240 patients with early-stage NSCLC and compared tumors with uninvolved tumor-adjacent lungs. The cohort comprised 200 to 300 treatment-naïve NSCLC patients with resected, localized lung tumors. Of the NSCLC patients, roughly 130 were male and approximately 97 were female, and the mean age was around 66 years.

CDR1 and CDR2 (MDHEN, SYDVKM) derive from the germline V gene. Measured from the cysteine to the phenylalanine, the CDR3 is 15 residues long. Only the CDR3 portion is preserved as DNA: 45 bases, with reading frame beginning at the first base. V sheds 3 bases and J sheds 1 base, leaving 12 bases between their ends. With respect to this clone: Its antigen is currently not known. Per-nucleotide qualities are absent, and no much larger clonotype sits a single base away.

TCR beta CDR3 regions were sequenced from DNA using the immunoSEQ Assay. Regarding the original processing steps: To compute T cell density, TCR beta template counts were normalized to usable DNA, which was estimated by amplifying housekeeping genes. Using the preseqR package, richness was estimated by extrapolating to 120,000 templates for tissue samples and 400,000 templates for PBMC samples. Clonality was taken to be one minus Pielou's evenness. Tissue-enriched TCRs were identified through differential abundance testing performed on productive amino-acid clonotypes, with a minimum total count of 5 and an alpha of 0.1. The Jaccard Index and the Morisita Overlap Index were used to measure repertoire overlap between compartments. GLIPH clustered TCR beta CDR3s with public tetramer-defined viral CDR3s; viral motifs required at least three viral sequences plus V-gene enrichment. TCRdb obtained this table from immuneACCESS and retained in-frame rearrangements with V and J assigned. These tables miss some clones; where compared with another copy, unresolved V genes account for less than half of the shortfall, and the remainder is unexplained. The DNA gave D and trimming, while V, J and clone size come from that table. The sample profile shows fewer than 3,500 clones; around a sixth of them were found once. Less than 15% of the sample comes from the top ten.

Study-wide findings and limitations: Longer overall survival was associated with higher T cell density in blood, whereas shorter survival was associated with higher clonality in adjacent lung. Uninvolved tumor-adjacent lung showed the highest T cell clonality, higher than tumor, which suggests more focused antigenic responses in the uninvolved tumor-adjacent lung. Since the design was exploratory, TCR variables were selected using unadjusted p-values with no false-discovery rate correction. Of the top 100 tumor clones, a median of 57 were detected in paired uninvolved adjacent lung; approximately 30 were also among that lung's top 100. Because multi-region tumor sequencing was not performed, intratumor heterogeneity could not be ruled out.

At diagnosis, peripheral blood, uninvolved tumor-adjacent lung and tumor were collected and were preserved as a mix of fresh-frozen and FFPE material. The clonotype originates from a man aged 35 to 69 with stage I lung adenocarcinoma. The chain was built from TRBV28 and TRBJ1-1, with TRBD1 as a weak D call on 6 bases. Specimen: lung tumor tissue, collected before any cancer treatment. The DNA is TGTGCCAGCAGTTTGGGGGGCGTGTGGAACACTGAAGCTTTCTTT. Translated, it gives CASSLGGVWNTEAFF.